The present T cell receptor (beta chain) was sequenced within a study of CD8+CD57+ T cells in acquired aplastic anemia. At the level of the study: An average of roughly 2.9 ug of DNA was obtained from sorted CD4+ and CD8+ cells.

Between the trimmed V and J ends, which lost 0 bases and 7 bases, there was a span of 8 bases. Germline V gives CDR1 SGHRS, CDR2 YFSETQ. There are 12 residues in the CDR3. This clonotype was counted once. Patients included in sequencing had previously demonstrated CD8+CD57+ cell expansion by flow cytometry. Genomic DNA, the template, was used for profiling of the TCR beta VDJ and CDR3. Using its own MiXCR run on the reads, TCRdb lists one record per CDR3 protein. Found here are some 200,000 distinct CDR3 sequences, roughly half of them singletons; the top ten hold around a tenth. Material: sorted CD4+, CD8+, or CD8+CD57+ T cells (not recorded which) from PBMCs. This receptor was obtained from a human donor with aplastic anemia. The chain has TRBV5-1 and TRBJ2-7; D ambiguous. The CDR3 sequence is CASSLGAREQYF. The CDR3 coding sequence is TGCGCCAGCAGCTTGGGGGCCCGGGAGCAGTACTTC.